This T cell receptor beta chain stems from a study of cytomegalovirus exposure and HLA in healthy donors (dated by TCRdb to the late 2010s). Background for the entire study: An earlier analysis of about 530 of the donors reported about 260 Gb of sequence data and 117 million unique TCR beta sequences obtained from about 179 million T cells. In a later genetic analysis, genome-wide SNP genotypes for about 55% of the roughly 670 donors were used, and that subset was treated as a discovery cohort. The number of typed donors differed by locus: 629-630 for A, B, C, DRB1 and DQB1; 500 to 550 for DQA1; around 580 for DPA1; and around 470 for DPB1. A handful of DR-DQ haplotypes were handled as single units for association and clustering because linkage in the cohort was strong. In the later analysis, no new phenotypic data were used to find candidate immune exposures; instead, reliance was placed on TCR beta sequences and their occurrence across donors. Among some 400 genotyped donors of the cohort, an average of approximately 240,000 unique TCR beta nucleotide sequences were sequenced per donor, 15% to 20% of them non-productive. All discovery cohort repertoires had been generated on a single sequencing platform. Of the approximately 400 genotyped donors, 65% to 90% were placed in the genetic ancestry cluster associated with self-reported Caucasian donors. An earlier analysis of several hundred of the donors used high-throughput TCR beta sequencing to judge whether each TCR beta V gene segment behaved as functional or pseudogenic. Using immunosequencing, the study profiled T cell repertoires from around 670 subjects and related those repertoires to cytomegalovirus serostatus. The aim of the study was to test whether cataloging public T cell receptors could identify signatures of past pathogen exposure. Class I and class II HLA loci were covered by the typing at four-digit resolution. Donor age, sex, ethnicity and CMV serostatus were compiled alongside the repertoire data. An early release covering more than 500 HLA-typed donors comprised 250 to 350 gigabases of sequencing data and 85 million or so unique TCR sequences. Besides the first cohort of roughly 640 subjects, a separate validation cohort made up of 120 or so different subjects was used. The study combined high-throughput TCR immunosequencing, statistical association of individual TCRs with disease status, and machine learning to predict cytomegalovirus infection status. A later analysis re-examined previously published TCR beta repertoires from more than 600 donors and added high-resolution HLA genotyping to investigate patterns of TCR occurrence.

What the study reported, not specific to this receptor: The cohort was sequenced for TCR beta chains only, and without alpha or paired-chain data the features that could be detected were limited. The authors suggested that the approach could potentially be extended to other disease states and immunological phenotypes. Most TCR sequences were observed very rarely across donors, whereas some public TCRs were present in many individuals. Compared with the roughly 700-donor mean, donors in an Asian-associated ancestry cluster had fewer N-insertions in productive TCRs, according to a later genetic analysis. In a later analysis, HLA-associated TCR beta chains were found to be more clonally expanded and to have lower generation probabilities than equally common non-associated chains. In a later analysis, TCR association rates were found to vary across HLA loci, with the most associated TCRs seen for DRB1 alleles and the fewest for HLA-C alleles. In a later analysis, most CMV-associated TCR beta chains were found to appear HLA-restricted, with HLA associations seemingly driven largely by CMV exposure. According to a later analysis, parvovirus B19, influenza, CMV and Epstein-Barr virus appeared linked to several top co-occurrence clusters. Assigning TCR associations to individual alleles was difficult when HLA alleles, especially DR and DQ, strongly co-occurred. The study gave a list of under 200 TCR beta chains associated with cytomegalovirus. Broadly in line with IMGT annotations, most TCR beta V segments showed up in productive rearrangements about 87% or about 30% of the time in an earlier analysis of 450 to 750 of the donors. A later analysis associated 16,951 TCR beta sequences with specific HLA alleles at a false discovery rate of 0.05. A group of highly shared sequence variants was considered likely to be a technical artifact of the sequencing pipeline. Because counts were too low, around 17 rarely observed V segments, including chromosome 9 orphons, were left out of the earlier analysis of 587 of the donors. The classifier was reported to diagnose cytomegalovirus status with high specificity and sensitivity in both the original cohort and the validation cohort. Some IMGT-functional V segments, including TRBV6-2 and TRBV6-3, could not be distinguished by the 87-base-pair reads and were therefore excluded. Because HLA typing was unavailable for some donors at each locus, only the typed subset was used in association tests. Correlated functional status among segregating V segments might be attributable to linkage disequilibrium, but an unknown experimental factor could not be ruled out. Sequencing depth was assumed to be roughly uniform across donors in the presence/absence analyses, though that assumption may not hold. CMV serostatus was the only immune exposure information available for the cohort. A later genetic analysis associated a missense DCLRE1C variant with V-gene and J-gene trimming of TCR beta chains, and an independent cohort replicated the association. A further reported finding was that TCR beta sequences accurately predicted the HLA-A and HLA-B alleles for most subjects in the first cohort. In vitro tests confirmed that a few of the cytomegalovirus-associated TCR beta chains recognize cytomegalovirus antigens.

Library preparation was by the immunoSEQ multiplex PCR assay. A mixture of 60 forward primers for TCR Vbeta segments and 13 reverse primers for TCR Jbeta segments was used in the multiplex PCR. The CDR3 region of rearranged TCR beta genes was amplified from genomic DNA by a multiplex PCR assay. The amplified TCR beta libraries were sequenced on the Illumina HiSeq System as 87-base-pair reads. The paper's data handling went like this. A later analysis counted some 80 million unique TCR beta chains across the 650 to 800 repertoires, and some 11 million of these chains were shared by at least two donors. A nearest-neighbor algorithm error-corrected the raw reads and collapsed the reads into unique sequences, merging closely related sequences to remove PCR and sequencing errors. V, D and J gene segments were assigned by aligning CDR3 sequences to IMGT reference sequences. For a sequence to be retained, a match of at least six nucleotides was required to both a V gene segment and a J gene segment. Rearrangements were called productive when the CDR3 lacked stop codons and stayed in frame with V and J; all others were non-productive. Following IMGT convention, CDR3 was defined as the stretch from the second conserved V-encoded cysteine up to the conserved J-encoded phenylalanine. The earlier analysis of approximately 590 of the donors excluded any sequence lacking an unambiguous match to a single V gene segment. In an earlier analysis of 450 to 750 of the donors, a V segment was called functional when productive rearrangements were above 56.7%, and segregating when the standard deviation between donors exceeded 5%. A statistical classification framework was built to diagnose cytomegalovirus status from the catalog of TCR beta chain sequences. A later analysis assigned V and J genes by comparing TCR nucleotide sequences with IMGT/GENE-DB human TR gene sequences. The TCRdist pipeline was used in a later analysis to assign CDR3 sequences and most-parsimonious VDJ recombination scenarios. In a later analysis, each TCR beta chain was defined by its CDR3 amino acid sequence together with its V-gene family, and reads lacking a unique V-gene family were excluded. A later analysis removed several hundred highly shared, low-generation-probability nucleotide sequences to deal with suspected cross-contamination and a sequencing artifact. For each public chain, a later analysis derived a clonal expansion index from normalized ranks of inferred template counts within each repertoire. In a later analysis, generation probabilities were computed using a VDJ recombination model fitted to out-of-frame rearrangements, and the results were checked against IGoR. In a later analysis, hypergeometric tests were used to score TCR-TCR, TCR-HLA and TCR-CMV co-occurrence, with a repertoire-size bias correction applied to TCR pairs. A later analysis estimated false discovery rates by permuting HLA or CMV assignments 20 times. In a later analysis, co-occurring TCRs were grouped using DBSCAN, and TCRdist sequence similarity was added for clustering within HLA-allele-positive subsets. For co-occurrence clustering, repertoires with fewer than 30,000 or more than 120,000 public chains were excluded, along with five repertoires with anomalous nucleotide sharing. The table comes from immuneACCESS by way of TCRdb, which keeps in-frame sequences with V and J called. Part of the clones is missing from these tables; in studies checked, under half for an unresolved V gene and the rest for unknown reasons. The V and J calls and clone size are taken from that table; D and trimming were inferred from the DNA. The sample data list around 75,000 clones, and around three quarters of these were observed just once. Of the sample, 3% to 4% is held by the ten largest clones.

From V the trimming removes 5 bases and from J it removes 8 bases, while the gene matches leave 17 bases of the junction unaccounted for. The germline V gene (reference sequence) sets CDR1 to SEHNR and CDR2 to FQNEAQ. The CDR3 covers 16 residues, taking in both the cysteine and the phenylalanine. The sequence is cut down to CDR3 DNA, 48 bases in frame from base 1. In total, roughly 670 healthy bone marrow donors made up the cohort. At the time of sampling, every cohort member was nominally healthy, though immune exposures that went unrecorded were likely present. The donor was CMV seronegative and was included in the group of 352 seronegative cohort members. Every donor gave a peripheral blood sample, and the peripheral blood mononuclear cells from that sample were used for TCR beta sequencing. The Qiagen DNeasy Blood Extraction Kit was used to extract genomic DNA from the blood cell samples. For this clone: Its antigen is not yet known. Base qualities were left out, and no much larger clone turns up one base away.

The sequence is built from TRBV7-9 and TRBJ1-2; 7 middle bases align to TRBD1. Source material: PBMCs. This receptor was obtained from a man aged 35 to 55 in good health and CMV-seronegative. The CDR3 in this case is CASSPGGLGTMKGYTF. The base sequence is TGTGCCAGCAGCCCAGGGGGACTCGGGACGATGAAGGGCTACACCTTC.